One sample yielded the 18 T cell receptor beta chains listed below, sequenced in a study of T cell responses to AZD1222 COVID-19 vaccine. The table came from immunoSEQ multiplex PCR; TCRdb's copy has only in-frame clones and leaves some out. The repertoire includes 98,000 or so clones, roughly 84% of them detected once, and approximately 15% sits in the top ten. This sample comprised peripheral blood, obtained 28 days after the second AZD1222 dose. Every receptor here comes from an adult who received the AZD1222 COVID-19 vaccine.

The rearrangement uses TRBV6-1 and TRBJ1-4, with a tentative D call TRBD1 (6 bases). The CDR3 length is 16 residues. CDR1 is MNHNS and CDR2 is SASEGT in the germline V gene. V lost 1 base, J lost 7 bases, and 16 bases lay in between. CDR3 amino acids: CASSEDRAGFGEKLFF. The CDR3 region has the DNA TGTGCCAGCAGTGAAGACAGGGCCGGGTTCGGTGAAAAACTGTTTTTT.

This rearrangement joins TRBV2 to TRBJ1-1; possibly TRBD1 for D (6 bases). Between the trimmed V and J ends, which lost 2 bases and 1 base, there was a span of 11 bases. The germline V gene has CDR1 SNHLY and CDR2 FYNNEI. The CDR3 extends over 15 amino acids. CDR3 sequence reads: CASSEQGPSNTEAFF. As DNA, the CDR3 is TGTGCCAGCAGTGAACAGGGGCCATCGAACACTGAAGCTTTCTTT. The full variable domain, its missing parts supplied by reference TRBV2 and TRBJ1-1, is EPEVTQTPSHQVTQMGQEVILRCVPISNHLYFYWYRQILGQKVEFLVSFYNNEISEKSEIFDDQFSVERPDGSNFTLKIRSTKLEDSAMYFCASSEQGPSNTEAFFGQGTRLTVV.

The V call is TRBV6-1, the J call TRBJ2-3; 9 bases are a match to TRBD2. The CDR3 extends over 18 amino acids. V shed 3 bases, J shed 3 bases, and the junction held 13 bases outside the gene matches. Germline CDR1 and CDR2: MNHNS and SASEGT. The CDR3 DNA follows: TGTGCCAGCAGTGACATTGGGGCGGGGGGGCCCTCTACAGATACGCAGTATTTT. Protein product: CASSDIGAGGPSTDTQYF.

J is TRBJ1-2 and V is TRBV19, with 9 bases identical to TRBD1. The CDR3 length is 15 residues. Germline V CDR1 and CDR2: LNHDA, SQIVND (reference sequence). With V trimmed by 5 bases and J by 3 bases, 7 bases remained unmatched. This chain's CDR3 is CASSRDRVGDYGYTF. In DNA, the CDR3 is TGTGCCAGTAGTCGGGACAGGGTAGGGGACTATGGCTACACCTTC.

This clone was detected a few times. The chain joins TRBV29-1 to TRBJ2-3, with unresolved D. Germline loops: CDR1 SQVTM, CDR2 ANQGSEA. The ends were cut back, 0 bases at V and 2 bases at J, with 0 bases in the middle. This CDR3 region has 11 residues. Here the CDR3 DNA reads TGCAGCGTTGAAGACACAGATACGCAGTATTTT. This translates into CSVEDTDTQYF.

V usage is TRBV5-6 and J usage is TRBJ1-2, with D tentatively TRBD1 (5 bases). The CDR3 runs to 11 residues. The germline gives CDR1 SGHDT, CDR2 YYEEEE. The V gene lost 6 bases and the J gene lost 8 bases, with 11 bases spanning the gap. The CDR3 region has the DNA TGTGCCAGCACCCTTCAGGGCGGCTACACCTTC. It is translated as CASTLQGGYTF.

This clone was seen only a few times. The chain is built from TRBV5-5 and TRBJ1-2; 7 bases fit TRBD1. Germline assignment: CDR1 SGHKS and CDR2 YYEKEE (reference sequence). The CDR3 spans 16 residues. V lost 0 bases to trimming and J lost 3 bases; unmatched junction nucleotides: 8. The DNA of the CDR3 is TGTGCCAGCAGCTTGGCGGCCCCAGGGGGGGACTATGGCTACACCTTC. It yields the protein CASSLAAPGGDYGYTF. The full variable domain, with the rest looked up from reference TRBV5-5 and TRBJ1-2, is DAGVTQSPTHLIKTRGQQVTLRCSPISGHKSVSWYQQVLGQGPQFIFQYYEKEERGRGNFPDRFSARQFPNYSSELNVNALLLGDSALYLCASSLAAPGGDYGYTFGSGTRLTVV.

The table lists this clone with a count of one. The rearrangement uses TRBV28 and TRBJ1-2; the D gene is possibly TRBD1 (6 bases). V was clipped by 3 bases and J by 7 bases, with 12 bases between them. Looked up from germline, CDR1 is MDHEN and CDR2 is SYDVKM. The CDR3 contains 13 residues. CDR3 protein: CASSLATGTGYTF. In DNA form, the CDR3 reads TGTGCCAGCAGTTTGGCGACAGGAACTGGCTACACCTTC.

The chain combines TRBV27 with TRBJ2-6; unclear D gene. The V end lost 3 bases, the J end lost 0 bases, and 12 bases lay between the germline ends. Germline loops: CDR1 MNHEY, CDR2 SMNVEV (reference sequence). There are 17 residues in the CDR3. The CDR3 DNA sequence: TGTGCCAGCAGTTTTAAGGAGAGTAGCTCTGGGGCCAACGTCCTGACTTTC. Translation: CASSFKESSSGANVLTF. Variable domain in full (rest from reference TRBV27 and TRBJ2-6): EAQVTQNPRYLITVTGKKLTVTCSQNMNHEYMSWYRQDPGLGLRQIYYSMNVEVTDKGDVPEGYKVSRKEKRNFPLILESPSPNQTSLYFCASSFKESSSGANVLTFGAGSRLTVL.

This chain joins TRBV27 and TRBJ1-1; TRBD1 matches 7 bases. The V segment lost 5 bases and the J segment 4 bases; nucleotides outside the gene matches: 7. CDR1 and CDR2 (germline): MNHEY, SMNVEV (reference sequence). The CDR3 length is 14 residues. The CDR3 region is CASSPKQGSTEAFF. For the CDR3, the DNA is TGTGCCAGCAGTCCCAAACAGGGGAGCACTGAAGCTTTCTTT.

This clone was seen a single time. This chain uses TRBV29-1 with TRBJ2-1; D remains ambiguous. Germline loops: CDR1 SQVTM, CDR2 ANQGSEA. V lost 8 bases to trimming and J lost 12 bases, with 11 bases between them. The CDR3 covers 9 residues. The CDR3 is CSSTPGQFF. The CDR3 DNA is TGCAGCTCTACCCCCGGGCAGTTCTTC.

The gene calls are TRBV7-3 and TRBJ2-3; 11 bases line up with TRBD2. Germline CDR1 and CDR2: SGHTA and FQGTGA. The CDR3 is 17 amino acids. Losses at the gene ends were 0 bases for V and 1 base for J; bases not matched to a gene: 3. CDR3 sequence: CASSLTGSGGGTDTQYF. CDR3 nucleotides: TGTGCCAGCAGCTTAACCGGTAGCGGGGGGGGCACAGATACGCAGTATTTT.

The CDR3 protein is CASSIIGDTQYF. The CDR3 DNA reads TGTGCCAGTAGTATAATTGGTGATACGCAGTATTTT. This chain connects TRBV19 to TRBJ2-3; D ambiguous. The ends were cut back, 2 bases at V and 6 bases at J, with 6 bases in the middle. This CDR3 spans 12 amino acids. Per the germline V gene, CDR1 is LNHDA and CDR2 is SQIVND (reference sequence).

The chain carries TRBV21-1 and TRBJ2-1. TRBV21-1 corresponds to a pseudogene. The CDR3 loop spans 16 amino acids. CDR3 in DNA: TGTGCCAGCAGCATCCCCTTCACTAGGGACGCTAGGCGGCAGTTCTTC. Its translation: CASSIPFTRDARRQFF.

The chain uses TRBV18 and TRBJ2-7, with D possibly being TRBD1 or TRBD2 (5 bases each). The V end lost 3 bases, the J end lost 2 bases, and 17 bases lay between the germline ends. CDR1 is KGHSH, CDR2 LQKENI, per germline. The CDR3 spans 16 residues. CDR3 nucleotide sequence: TGTGCCAGCTCACCGATGACGGGGCAGGGCCCCTACGAGCAGTACTTC. Its translation is CASSPMTGQGPYEQYF.

This clone appeared once. The J gene is TRBJ1-6, the V gene TRBV21-1; no check of the table's D call, TRBD1, against the DNA was made. TRBV21-1 is deemed a pseudogene. The CDR3 covers 15 residues. This chain's CDR3 is CASSRAQGLNSPLHF. CDR3 DNA sequence: TGTGCCAGCAGCAGGGCCCAGGGGTTAAATTCACCCCTCCACTTT.

This chain links TRBV11-3 with TRBJ1-6; D is unresolved. Germline CDR1 and CDR2: SGHNT and YENEEA. This CDR3 has 15 residues. Trimming left V 4 bases short and J 7 bases short, with 14 bases between. The DNA for the CDR3 is TGTGCCAGCAGCTCGATTCTCACGAGGAATTCACCCCTCCACTTT. Its protein product is CASSSILTRNSPLHF. Combining the CDR3 with reference TRBV11-3 and TRBJ1-6 gives the whole variable domain EAGVVQSPRYKIIEKKQPVAFWCNPISGHNTLYWYLQNLGQGPELLIRYENEEAVDDSQLPKDRFSAERLKGVDSTLKIQPAELGDSAVYLCASSSILTRNSPLHFGNGTRLTVT.

V gene TRBV18 combines with J gene TRBJ2-1, with D possibly matching TRBD2 (5 bases). V lost 2 bases and J 4 bases, leaving 12 bases between the germline ends. Germline CDR1 KGHSH, CDR2 LQKENI. The CDR3 totals 15 residues. The CDR3 DNA reads as TGTGCCAGCTCACCAAATCTGCGGGCTTACAATGAGCAGTTCTTC. As protein: CASSPNLRAYNEQFF.